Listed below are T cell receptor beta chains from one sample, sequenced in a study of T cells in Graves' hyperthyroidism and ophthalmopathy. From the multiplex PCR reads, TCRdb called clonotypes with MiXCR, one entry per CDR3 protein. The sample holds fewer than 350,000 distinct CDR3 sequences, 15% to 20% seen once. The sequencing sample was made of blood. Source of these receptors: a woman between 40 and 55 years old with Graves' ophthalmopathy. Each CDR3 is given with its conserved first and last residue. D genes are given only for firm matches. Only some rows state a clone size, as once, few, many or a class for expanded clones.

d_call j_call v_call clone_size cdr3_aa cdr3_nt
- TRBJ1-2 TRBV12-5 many CASGSTGLANYGYTF TGTGCTAGTGGTTCGACAGGCCTAGCTAACTATGGCTACACCTTC
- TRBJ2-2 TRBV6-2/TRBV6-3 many CASTDSGELFF TGTGCCAGCACCGACTCCGGGGAGCTGTTTTTT
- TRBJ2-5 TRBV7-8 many CASSPAGAETQYF TGTGCCAGCAGCCCTGCCGGGGCAGAGACCCAGTACTTC
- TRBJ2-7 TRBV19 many CASSMLDSYEQYF TGTGCCAGTAGTATGTTGGACAGCTACGAGCAGTACTTC
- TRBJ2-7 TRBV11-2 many CASSATPVGEQYF TGTGCCAGCAGCGCAACCCCGGTGGGGGAGCAGTACTTC
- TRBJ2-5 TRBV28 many CASSEDRTGPQETQYF TGTGCCAGCAGTGAGGACAGAACCGGACCGCAAGAGACCCAGTACTTC
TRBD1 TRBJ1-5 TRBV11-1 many CASGSEIQGFNQPQHF TGTGCCAGCGGTTCCGAAATACAGGGGTTCAATCAGCCCCAGCATTTT
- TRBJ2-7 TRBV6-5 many CASSYSIFYEQYF TGTGCCAGCAGTTACTCGATTTTTTACGAGCAGTACTTC
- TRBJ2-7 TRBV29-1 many CSVSPGGSSYEQYF TGCAGCGTTTCGCCCGGAGGAAGCTCCTACGAGCAGTACTTC
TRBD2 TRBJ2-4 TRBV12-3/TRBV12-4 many CASSLMVAGNIQYF TGTGCCAGCAGTTTAATGGTAGCGGGTAACATTCAGTACTTC
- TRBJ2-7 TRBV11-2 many CASSLDAPGYEQYF TGTGCCAGCAGCTTAGACGCCCCCGGCTACGAGCAGTACTTC
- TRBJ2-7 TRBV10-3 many CAISESIQGLGEQYF TGTGCCATCAGTGAGTCGATCCAGGGACTCGGCGAGCAGTACTTC
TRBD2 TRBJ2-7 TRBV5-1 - CASSTSGTSGSFHEQYF TGCGCCAGCAGCACCTCCGGGACTAGCGGGAGTTTTCACGAGCAGTACTTC
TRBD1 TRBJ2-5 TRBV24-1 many CATSEAGQGVEETQYF TGTGCCACCAGTGAGGCGGGACAGGGGGTGGAAGAGACCCAGTACTTC
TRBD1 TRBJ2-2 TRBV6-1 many CASSELGTVTGELFF TGTGCCAGCAGTGAACTCGGGACAGTCACCGGGGAGCTGTTTTTT
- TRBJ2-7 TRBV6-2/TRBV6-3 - CASSYPTVGESTYEQYF TGTGCCAGCAGTTACCCGACGGTGGGAGAGAGCACCTACGAGCAGTACTTC
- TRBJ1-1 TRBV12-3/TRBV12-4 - CASRAQGPTEAFF TGTGCCAGCAGAGCACAGGGTCCCACTGAAGCTTTCTTT
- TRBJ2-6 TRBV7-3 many CASSLTRANVRTF TGTGCCAGCAGCCTTACTAGGGCCAACGTCCGGACTTTC
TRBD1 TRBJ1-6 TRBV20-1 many CSASGVLDRGNSPLHF TGCAGTGCTAGTGGAGTTTTAGACAGGGGGAATTCACCCCTCCACTTT
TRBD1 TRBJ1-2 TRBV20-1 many CSARVQGEDYGYTF TGCAGTGCTAGAGTCCAGGGGGAGGACTATGGCTACACCTTC
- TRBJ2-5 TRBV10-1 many CASSESRSGPLKETQYF TGCGCCAGCAGTGAGAGTAGAAGCGGGCCGCTGAAAGAGACCCAGTACTTC
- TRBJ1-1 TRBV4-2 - CASSRLGGDTEAFF TGTGCCAGCAGCCGACTGGGAGGGGACACTGAAGCTTTCTTT
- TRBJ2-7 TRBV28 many CASSFGGAGVAYEQYF TGTGCCAGCAGTTTTGGGGGGGCGGGGGTTGCCTACGAGCAGTACTTC
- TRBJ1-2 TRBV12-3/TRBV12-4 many CASSLGGGYTF TGTGCCAGCAGCCTCGGGGGCGGCTACACCTTC
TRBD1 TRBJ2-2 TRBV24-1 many CATQGTGGTGELFF TGTGCCACCCAAGGGACAGGGGGAACCGGGGAGCTGTTTTTT
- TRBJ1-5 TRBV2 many CASSGTRGQPQHF TGTGCCAGCAGTGGGACGAGGGGTCAGCCCCAGCATTTT
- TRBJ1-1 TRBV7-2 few CASRPNWAGEAFF TGTGCCAGCAGGCCTAACTGGGCGGGGGAAGCTTTCTTT
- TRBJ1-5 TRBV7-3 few CASSLTGGEPQHF TGTGCCAGCAGCTTAACGGGCGGTGAGCCCCAGCATTTT
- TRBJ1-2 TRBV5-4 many CASSLASNYGYTF TGTGCCAGCAGCTTGGCCAGTAACTATGGCTACACCTTC
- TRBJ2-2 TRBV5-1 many CASSRTSRNTGELFF TGCGCCAGCAGCCGAACTAGCCGGAACACCGGGGAGCTGTTTTTT
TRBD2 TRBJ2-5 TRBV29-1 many CSADTGGRQETQYF TGCAGCGCCGACACGGGGGGACGCCAAGAGACCCAGTACTTC
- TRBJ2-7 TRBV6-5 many CASSYLAGSLYEQYF TGTGCCAGCAGTTACCTGGCAGGGAGTTTGTACGAGCAGTACTTC
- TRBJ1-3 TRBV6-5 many CASRGQGNTIYF TGTGCCAGCAGGGGTCAGGGAAACACCATATATTTT
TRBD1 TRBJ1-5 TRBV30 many CALRTGQDQPQHF TGTGCCCTACGGACAGGGCAGGATCAGCCCCAGCATTTT
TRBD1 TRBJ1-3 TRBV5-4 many CASSSYRGNTIYF TGTGCCAGCAGCTCCTACAGGGGTAACACCATATATTTT
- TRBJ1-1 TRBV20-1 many CSASSTGQGEAFF TGCAGTGCTAGTTCGACAGGCCAAGGCGAAGCTTTCTTT
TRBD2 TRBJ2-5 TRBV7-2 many CASSLKRGRVGETQYF TGTGCCAGCAGCTTAAAGCGCGGGAGAGTTGGAGAGACCCAGTACTTC
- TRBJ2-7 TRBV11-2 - CASSLGYSEQYF TGTGCCAGCAGCCTCGGTTATAGCGAGCAGTACTTC
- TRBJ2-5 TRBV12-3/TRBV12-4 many CASSQNPGPQETQYF TGTGCCAGCAGTCAAAACCCGGGACCCCAAGAGACCCAGTACTTC
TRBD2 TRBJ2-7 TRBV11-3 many CASSLEGAASGKSEQYF TGTGCCAGCAGCTTAGAGGGCGCAGCTAGCGGGAAAAGCGAGCAGTACTTC
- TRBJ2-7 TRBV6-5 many CASSYEGGVSYEQYF TGTGCCAGCAGTTACGAGGGGGGGGTTTCCTACGAGCAGTACTTC
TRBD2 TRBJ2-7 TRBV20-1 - CSAAETSGRSYEQYF TGCAGTGCTGCCGAGACTAGCGGGAGATCCTACGAGCAGTACTTC
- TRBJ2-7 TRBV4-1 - CASSHRAGASYEQYF TGCGCCAGCAGCCACCGAGCGGGCGCTTCCTACGAGCAGTACTTC
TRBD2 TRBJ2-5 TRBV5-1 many CASSFTSGNQETQYF TGCGCCAGCAGCTTTACTAGCGGGAATCAAGAGACCCAGTACTTC
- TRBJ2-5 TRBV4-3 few CASSQDLGTQETQYF TGCGCCAGCAGCCAAGATTTGGGGACCCAAGAGACCCAGTACTTC
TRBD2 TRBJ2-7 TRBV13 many CASSRRLAGDLLGYEQYF TGTGCCAGCAGCCGTAGACTAGCGGGAGATCTCTTAGGCTACGAGCAGTACTTC
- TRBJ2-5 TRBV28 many CASSPGPKFATQYF TGTGCCAGCTCCCCGGGACCCAAGTTCGCTACCCAGTACTTC
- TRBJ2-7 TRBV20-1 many CSASGLGQSSYEQYF TGCAGTGCTAGTGGGCTGGGTCAGAGCTCCTACGAGCAGTACTTC
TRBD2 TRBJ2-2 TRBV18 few CASSPKLAGGPTGELFF TGTGCCAGCTCACCGAAACTAGCGGGAGGGCCTACCGGGGAGCTGTTTTTT
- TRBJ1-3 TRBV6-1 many CASRPSRTGNTIYF TGTGCCAGCAGACCCAGCAGGACAGGAAACACCATATATTTT
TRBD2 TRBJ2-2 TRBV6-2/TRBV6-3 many CASSYETSGSNTGELFF TGTGCCAGCAGTTACGAGACTAGCGGATCGAACACCGGGGAGCTGTTTTTT
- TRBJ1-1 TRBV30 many CAWSDPRRETEAFF TGTGCCTGGAGCGACCCCCGCAGGGAAACTGAAGCTTTCTTT
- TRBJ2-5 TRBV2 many CAGGMARETQYF TGTGCCGGGGGTATGGCGCGGGAGACCCAGTACTTC
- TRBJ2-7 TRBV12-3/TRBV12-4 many CASSLRGITAYEQYF TGTGCCAGCAGTTTAAGGGGGATAACAGCCTACGAGCAGTACTTC
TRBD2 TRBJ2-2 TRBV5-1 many CASKTQGLAGVTGELFF TGCGCCAGCAAAACCCAGGGACTAGCGGGAGTCACCGGGGAGCTGTTTTTT